The entry below describes one TCR beta chain. Antigen: not known. This may come from a read error, since a much larger clone is one base off. These data belong to a study of T-cell reconstitution after alpha-beta-depleted transplantation in children. Trimming shortened V by 3 bases and J by 5 bases, and 4 bases separated the two germline ends. The germline CDR1 and CDR2 sequences are ENHRY and SYGVKD. The CDR3 loop spans 11 amino acids. Study-wide points: At the one-year point after transplant, T-cell counts and TCRbeta diversity were found to come mostly from T cells that had been newly produced. About two months after transplant, alpha-beta T cells reportedly came from several hundred expanded graft clones.

TCRbeta library preparation incorporated unique molecular identifiers. TCRdb recomputed calls from the PCR reads with MiXCR, one row per CDR3 protein. The sample lists fewer than 450,000 distinct CDR3 sequences; 15% to 20% were seen once. The sample here was PBMCs, mostly from graft donor cells, taken 360 days after TCRalphabeta/CD19-depleted stem cell transplant. The rearrangement uses TRBV10-3 and TRBJ2-5, with D hard to call. This TCR was sampled from a male patient under 10 years old who had a stem cell transplant for acute lymphoblastic leukemia, so the T cells may come from the graft donor. CDR3: CAISDGETQYF. In DNA form, the CDR3 reads TGTGCCATCAGTGATGGGGAGACCCAGTACTTC.